This note documents a single TCR beta chain sequence. CDR1 and CDR2 from the germline V gene are MNHEY and SMNVEV (reference sequence). With 2 bases removed from V and 0 bases from J, the gap between germline ends came to 14 bases. The CDR3 loop spans 17 amino acids. These data are taken from a study of cytomegalovirus exposure and HLA in healthy donors. The study ran its PCR with 60 Vbeta and 13 Jbeta primers. Only in-frame clones appear in the TCRdb table, and some are missing; sequencing was by immunoSEQ multiplex PCR. The sample yields 200,000 or so clones, approximately 81% seen once. Sequencing was done on a sample of PBMCs. This TCR came from a boy aged 5-17 years in good health and CMV-seronegative. This sequence joins TRBV27 and TRBJ1-3; no clear D. CDR3 amino acids: CASSLEPPNFSGNTIYF. In DNA, the CDR3 is TGTGCCAGCAGTTTAGAGCCTCCAAATTTCTCTGGAAACACCATATATTTT.